The 27 T cell receptor beta chains listed next were all sequenced from one sample in a study of T cells in localized non-small cell lung cancer (dated by TCRdb to the early 2020s). The library was prepared using the immunoSEQ multiplex PCR assay. The clones in this table, taken by TCRdb from immuneACCESS, are in-frame only. Not every clone is retained; where verified, under half of the shortfall comes from an unresolved V gene, and the cause of the rest is unknown. The table for this sample lists about 24,000 clones; 80% to 85% of them were counted only once. The ten largest clones add up to more than 4.5% of the sample. Material: PBMCs, obtained before any cancer treatment. The receptors come from a man aged 40 to 69 with stage II lung adenocarcinoma.

The gene calls are TRBV30 and TRBJ1-1; a weak D match, TRBD1 (5 bases). V lost 5 bases, J lost 1 base, and 14 bases lay in between. CDR3 length equals 14 residues. Germline-derived CDR1 and CDR2 are GTSNPN and SVGIG (reference sequence). CDR3 protein: CAWEMGRKNTEAFF. For the CDR3, the DNA is TGTGCCTGGGAAATGGGACGGAAGAACACTGAAGCTTTCTTT.

In its sample, this clone is medium-sized. The chain carries TRBV5-1 and TRBJ1-4; the match to TRBD1 covers 8 bases. Germline V gene sequence: CDR1 SGHRS, CDR2 YFSETQ. The CDR3 has 15 amino acids. The trim removed 4 bases at V and 7 bases at J, leaving 9 bases unmatched. The CDR3 nucleotides are TGCGCCAGCAGCCCCGGACAGGGATCGGTTGAAAAACTGTTTTTT. It is translated as CASSPGQGSVEKLFF.

This chain joins TRBV2 and TRBJ1-1, with a weak D call TRBD1 (6 bases). Trimming cost V 2 bases and J 4 bases, with 20 bases left between them. CDR1 is SNHLY and CDR2 is FYNNEI in the germline V gene. The CDR3 totals 17 residues. The CDR3 region has the DNA TGTGCCAGCAGTGAACGGGCCAGGGGCCGCGGACCCACTGAAGCTTTCTTT. This translates into CASSERARGRGPTEAFF. Variable domain in full (rest from reference TRBV2 and TRBJ1-1): EPEVTQTPSHQVTQMGQEVILRCVPISNHLYFYWYRQILGQKVEFLVSFYNNEISEKSEIFDDQFSVERPDGSNFTLKIRSTKLEDSAMYFCASSERARGRGPTEAFFGQGTRLTVV.

The CDR3 nucleotides are TGTGCCTGGAGCGACACCGGGGAGCTGTTTTTT. This gives the protein CAWSDTGELFF. V usage is TRBV30 and J usage is TRBJ2-2; unclear D gene. Germline CDR1 and CDR2: GTSNPN and SVGIG (reference sequence). Trimming removed 3 bases at V and 3 bases at J, with 2 bases between. The CDR3 runs 11 residues.

The rearrangement uses TRBV7-3 and TRBJ1-1; possible D gene TRBD1, 5 bases. Germline V gives CDR1 SGHTA, CDR2 FQGTGA. The CDR3 is made up of 13 amino acids. Trimming shortened V by 1 base and J by 7 bases, and 10 bases separated the two germline ends. In DNA, the CDR3 is TGTGCCAGCAGCTTAAGGTGGGGCAGTGAAGCTTTCTTT. Translating gives CASSLRWGSEAFF. The full variable domain, its missing parts supplied by reference TRBV7-3 and TRBJ1-1, is GAGVSQTPSNKVTEKGKYVELRCDPISGHTALYWYRQSLGQGPEFLIYFQGTGAADDSGLPNDRFFAVRPEGSVSTLKIQRTERGDSAVYLCASSLRWGSEAFFGQGTRLTVV.

There are a few counts of this clone. The rearrangement uses TRBV7-6 and TRBJ2-7, with TRBD2 identical over 13 bases. The germline gives CDR1 SGHVS, CDR2 FNYEAQ. The CDR3 loop spans 16 amino acids. Trimming took 1 base from V and 4 from J; bases not matched to a gene: 4. The CDR3 DNA reads TGTGCCAGCAGCTTAGGGACTAGCGGGGGATTTTACGAGCAGTACTTC. Translated, it gives CASSLGTSGGFYEQYF.

The chain combines TRBV20-1 with TRBJ1-2; D is undetermined. The CDR3 has 11 amino acids. Looked up from germline, CDR1 is DFQATT and CDR2 is SNEGSKA (reference sequence). The V and J ends lost 5 bases and 4 bases respectively, with 8 bases between them. The CDR3 spells CSAPDTYGYTF. The CDR3 DNA reads as TGCAGTGCTCCCGACACCTATGGCTACACCTTC.

The chain recombines TRBV5-6 with TRBJ1-5; perhaps TRBD1 as D (6 bases). CDR1 is SGHDT and CDR2 is YYEEEE in the germline V gene. Deletions cut 1 base from V and 0 bases from J, with 8 bases between. CDR3 length: 15 residues. CDR3 sequence: CASSLTGFSNQPQHF. The CDR3 DNA sequence: TGTGCCAGCAGCTTGACAGGGTTTAGCAATCAGCCCCAGCATTTT.

J is TRBJ2-1 and V is TRBV20-1; D may be TRBD2 (5 bases). The ends were cut back, 1 base at V and 9 bases at J, with 7 bases in the middle. This CDR3 comprises 11 residues. CDR1 and CDR2 (germline): DFQATT, SNEGSKA (reference sequence). CDR3 nucleotide sequence: TGCAGTGCTAGAGGAGAGGGTGAGCAGTTCTTC. Amino acid sequence: CSARGEGEQFF.

J is TRBJ2-1 and V is TRBV25-1, with a possible D match to TRBD1 (6 bases). The CDR3 is 17 residues long. V lost 5 bases, J lost 8 bases, and 25 bases lay in between. Germline V gene lookup returns CDR1 MGHDK and CDR2 SYGVNS. CDR3 bases: TGTGCCAGCAGTCAACAGGGTTGGGGACCTAGCCGGTATGAGCAGTTCTTC. Translation: CASSQQGWGPSRYEQFF.

The CDR3 nucleotides read TGTGCCAGCAGCATCTCCCGGACGGTTAACTATGGCTACACCTTC. This sequence encodes CASSISRTVNYGYTF. The chain uses TRBV7-2 and TRBJ1-2, with D uncertain. From germline, CDR1 is SGHTA and CDR2 FQGNSA. This CDR3 is built from 15 residues. V lost 5 bases and J 1 base, leaving 14 bases between the germline ends. Complete variable domain (other parts from reference TRBV7-2 and TRBJ1-2): GAGVSQSPSNKVTEKGKDVELRCDPISGHTALYWYRQSLGQGLEFLIYFQGNSAPDKSGLPSDRFSAERTGGSVSTLTIQRTQQEDSAVYLCASSISRTVNYGYTFGSGTRLTVV.

The V call is TRBV5-1, the J call TRBJ1-1; 8 nucleotides match TRBD1. Germline loops: CDR1 SGHRS, CDR2 YFSETQ. Trimming cost V 4 bases and J 2 bases; bases outside gene matches: 4. The CDR3 is 14 amino acids. The CDR3 nucleotides read TGCGCCAGCAGCAGGGACAGGCCTAACACTGAAGCTTTCTTT. Residues: CASSRDRPNTEAFF.

This chain joins TRBV10-2 and TRBJ1-5; D possibly corresponds to TRBD1 (5 bases). The CDR3 is 13 amino acids. V lost 4 bases, J lost 7 bases, and 11 bases lay in between. Germline V CDR1 and CDR2: WSHSY, SAAADI. The chain's CDR3 is CASSADRDQPQHF. CDR3 sequence (DNA): TGCGCCAGCAGTGCGGATAGGGACCAGCCCCAGCATTTT.

The chain carries TRBV30 and TRBJ1-2; D ambiguous. Trimming removed 0 bases from V and 4 bases from J, with 6 bases in between. The CDR3 totals 12 residues. CDR1 is GTSNPN, CDR2 SVGIG, per germline (reference sequence). The CDR3 DNA reads as TGTGCCTGGAGTGTAACCGGCTATGGCTACACCTTC. The encoded protein is CAWSVTGYGYTF.

The J gene is TRBJ2-2, the V gene TRBV6-1; no firm D call. Trimming pared 8 bases from V and 5 bases from J, leaving 12 bases between. CDR3 length: 13 amino acids. Looked up from germline, CDR1 is MNHNS and CDR2 is SASEGT. The chain's CDR3 is CASDWQPTGELFF. Written as DNA, the CDR3 is TGTGCCAGCGACTGGCAGCCGACCGGGGAGCTGTTTTTT.

The chain combines TRBV5-1 with TRBJ1-1; D remains unclear. The CDR3 covers 12 residues. CDR1 SGHRS and CDR2 YFSETQ come from the germline V gene. V gave up 4 bases and J gave up 0 bases, with 4 bases separating them. The CDR3 sequence is CASSDLNTEAFF. The CDR3 DNA is TGCGCCAGCAGCGACCTGAACACTGAAGCTTTCTTT. Filled out from reference TRBV5-1 and TRBJ1-1, the complete variable domain reads KAGVTQTPRYLIKTRGQQVTLSCSPISGHRSVSWYQQTPGQGLQFLFEYFSETQRNKGNFPGRFSGRQFSNSRSEMNVSTLELGDSALYLCASSDLNTEAFFGQGTRLTVV.

This chain uses TRBV7-2 with TRBJ2-3; D is uncertain. This CDR3 contains 13 residues. From germline, CDR1 is SGHTA and CDR2 FQGNSA. With 5 bases removed from V and 6 bases from J, the gap between germline ends came to 12 bases. CDR3 bases: TGTGCCAGCAGCCAACCTGTCTTGGATACGCAGTATTTT. Protein sequence: CASSQPVLDTQYF.

The chain is built from TRBV7-2 and TRBJ1-2, with D tentatively TRBD1 (6 bases). This CDR3 has 16 amino acids. Trimming cost V 0 bases and J 6 bases, with 17 bases left between them. CDR1 SGHTA and CDR2 FQGNSA come from the germline V gene. CDR3 amino acids: CASSLAASQGLDGYTF. CDR3 in DNA: TGTGCCAGCAGCTTAGCGGCTTCGCAGGGGTTAGATGGCTACACCTTC.

The chain employs TRBV5-1 and TRBJ2-5, with 9 bases that match TRBD1. V was clipped by 5 bases and J by 5 bases; unmatched bases: 7. CDR1 and CDR2 from the germline V gene are SGHRS and YFSETQ. The CDR3 length is 14 residues. CDR3 sequence (DNA): TGCGCCAGCAGTTTTACAGGGGGCGGCGAGACCCAGTACTTC. It encodes CASSFTGGGETQYF.

The rearrangement joins TRBV27 to TRBJ2-6; possibly TRBD1 for D (7 bases). There are 17 residues in the CDR3. Germline V lookup: CDR1 MNHEY, CDR2 SMNVEV (reference sequence). The V gene lost 5 bases and the J gene lost 0 bases, with 14 bases spanning the gap. Here the CDR3 DNA reads TGTGCCAGCAGTCTCACCAGGGGGGTCTCTGGGGCCAACGTCCTGACTTTC. It encodes CASSLTRGVSGANVLTF.

The CDR3 protein is CASREITGAGTDTQYF. CDR3 DNA: TGCGCCAGCAGAGAAATTACAGGGGCTGGCACAGATACGCAGTATTTT. The rearrangement links TRBV5-1 to TRBJ2-3; TRBD1 matches at 7 bases. CDR3 length: 16 residues. Germline V lookup: CDR1 SGHRS, CDR2 YFSETQ. J gave up 1 base and V 5 bases, and 10 bases lay outside the gene matches. Looking up the rest from reference TRBV5-1 and TRBJ2-3 gives the full variable domain: KAGVTQTPRYLIKTRGQQVTLSCSPISGHRSVSWYQQTPGQGLQFLFEYFSETQRNKGNFPGRFSGRQFSNSRSEMNVSTLELGDSALYLCASREITGAGTDTQYFGPGTRLTVL.

This chain connects TRBV2 to TRBJ2-5; TRBD1 aligns across 9 bases. With 6 bases clipped from V and 3 bases from J, the junction kept 5 bases outside the gene matches. The germline V gene has CDR1 SNHLY and CDR2 FYNNEI. The CDR3 runs to 14 residues. For the CDR3, the DNA is TGTGCCAGCAGACGACAGGGGGTAGAAGAGACCCAGTACTTC. This translates into CASRRQGVEETQYF.

The chain couples TRBV28 to TRBJ2-7; TRBD2 matches at 9 bases. Germline values: CDR1 MDHEN, CDR2 SYDVKM. This CDR3 is built from 15 residues. With V trimmed by 5 bases and J by 4 bases, 9 bases remained unmatched. CDR3 sequence (DNA): TGTGCCAGCAGTCCCGGTAGCGGGAGAACTTACGAGCAGTACTTC. It yields the protein CASSPGSGRTYEQYF.

This rearrangement joins TRBV4-2 to TRBJ1-1, with no clear D. The CDR3 is 14 amino acids. Germline CDR1 is LGHNA and CDR2 is YNFKEQ. Trimming left V 0 bases short and J 1 base short, with 6 bases between. CDR3 coding DNA: TGTGCCAGCAGCCAAGATTTGGGGAACACTGAAGCTTTCTTT. Protein sequence: CASSQDLGNTEAFF.

The rearrangement links TRBV6-1 to TRBJ1-5; TRBD1 aligns across 9 bases. V lost 6 bases and J lost 4; bases outside the gene matches: 7. The V gene's germline CDR1 is MNHNS and CDR2 SASEGT. The CDR3 covers 15 residues. The CDR3 DNA follows: TGTGCCAGCAGCTGGGACAGGGCGGGGAATCAGCCCCAGCATTTT. It codes for CASSWDRAGNQPQHF.

The rearrangement joins TRBV14 to TRBJ2-7; D is uncertain. Trimming removed 4 bases from V and 5 bases from J, with 6 bases in between. Per germline, CDR1 SGHDN and CDR2 FVKESK. CDR3 length: 11 residues. The CDR3 DNA sequence: TGTGCCAGCAGCCTCCGCCACGAGCAGTACTTC. Its protein product is CASSLRHEQYF. The full variable domain, with the rest looked up from reference TRBV14 and TRBJ2-7, is EAGVTQFPSHSVIEKGQTVTLRCDPISGHDNLYWYRRVMGKEIKFLLHFVKESKQDESGMPNNRFLAERTGGTYSTLKVQPAELEDSGVYFCASSLRHEQYFGPGTRLTVT.

The chain couples TRBV7-2 to TRBJ2-5; possible D gene TRBD2, 5 bases. CDR1 and CDR2 (germline): SGHTA, FQGNSA. V lost 0 bases, J lost 6 bases, and 11 bases lay in between. The CDR3 extends over 14 amino acids. CDR3 residues: CASSLATDGKTQYF. The CDR3 coding sequence is TGTGCCAGCAGCTTAGCGACGGACGGGAAGACCCAGTACTTC. The variable domain in full, with the rest retrieved from reference TRBV7-2 and TRBJ2-5, is GAGVSQSPSNKVTEKGKDVELRCDPISGHTALYWYRQSLGQGLEFLIYFQGNSAPDKSGLPSDRFSAERTGGSVSTLTIQRTQQEDSAVYLCASSLATDGKTQYFGPGTRLLVL.